This T cell receptor beta chain originates from a study of OX40 agonist ivuxolimab in advanced cancers. Profiled with immunoSEQ multiplex PCR; TCRdb holds only in-frame clones, not every one. In the table there are fewer than 70,000 clones, approximately 90% of which are singletons. Details on this clone: Its antigen remains unidentified.

Losses at the gene ends were 6 bases for V and 1 base for J; bases not matched to a gene: 6. Germline loops: CDR1 MNHEY, CDR2 SVGAGI. The CDR3 consists of 15 residues. Whole-study findings and limits: Low clonal expansion, among the lowest seen, marked partial responders at 0.1-3.0 mg/kg.

The TCR comes from an adult with an advanced solid tumor such as melanoma, head and neck, liver or kidney cancer. The sample here was CD4+ or CD8+ T cells sorted from blood, taken in a trial of the OX40 agonist ivuxolimab. The V gene is TRBV6-5, the J gene TRBJ1-1; TRBD1 matches 9 bases. CDR3 protein: CASRLAGQGNTEAFF. In nucleotides, the CDR3 is TGTGCCAGCAGGCTAGCGGGACAGGGGAACACTGAAGCTTTCTTT.